This passage covers 9 T cell receptor beta chains from one sample sequenced in a study of vaccination and CD4 T cells after COVID-19. TCRdb reprocessed the PCR reads via MiXCR and lists one record per CDR3 protein. This sample has about 33,000 distinct CDR3 sequences, with 36% found just once. Time point reported: late sampling 161 to 241 days after vaccination in a few convalescent patients. The sequencing used CD4+ T cells from blood, collected about 7 months after SARS-CoV-2 vaccination. These receptors were taken from a human donor who had recovered from COVID-19.

This clonotype was counted a few times. An end of the junction does not agree with germline; a read error may underlie this. The V call is TRBV6-1, the J call TRBJ2-1; D tentatively reads TRBD1 or TRBD2 (5 bases each). CDR3 length: 15 amino acids. Germline V CDR1 and CDR2: MNHNS, SASEGT. The DNA of the CDR3 is TGTGCCAGCAGCGAAGGGACGGCGCCATACAATGAGCAGTTCTTC. It codes for CASSEGTAPYNEQFF.

The chain uses TRBV6-1 and TRBJ2-1; 16 positions agree with TRBD2. Germline values: CDR1 MNHNS, CDR2 SASEGT. The CDR3 runs 17 residues. V gave up 2 bases and J gave up 7 bases; unmatched junction bases: 5. In DNA form, the CDR3 reads TGTGCCAGCAGTGAACCTCCGGGACTAGCGGGGGGGAATGAGCAGTTCTTC. Translated: CASSEPPGLAGGNEQFF.

The chain employs TRBV4-1 and TRBJ2-7; maybe TRBD1 (6 bases). Germline V gene data show CDR1 as MGHRA and CDR2 as YSYEKL. V lost 1 base, J lost 2 bases, and 12 bases lay in between. The CDR3 length is 15 residues. The DNA of the CDR3 is TGCGCCAGCAGCCAAGTAACCGGGACAACCTACGAGCAGTACTTC. Protein: CASSQVTGTTYEQYF.

Details on this clonotype: A read error may produce the germline difference seen at one junction end. The rearrangement joins TRBV6-1 to TRBJ2-1, with a possible D match to TRBD2 (6 bases). The CDR3 is 16 amino acids. The germline V gene encodes CDR1 MNHNS and CDR2 SASEGT. Here the CDR3 reads CASSRIGSGSYYEQFF. CDR3 nucleotide sequence: TGTGCCAGCAGTCGGATAGGTAGCGGTTCCTACTATGAGCAGTTCTTC.

The chain joins TRBV27 to TRBJ2-1; D is unclear. This CDR3 spans 13 amino acids. The V end was cut by 6 bases, the J end by 6 bases, with 12 bases between. The V gene's germline CDR1 is MNHEY and CDR2 SMNVEV (reference sequence). The CDR3 protein is CASSLIPRNEQFF. The CDR3 coding sequence is TGTGCCAGCAGCCTAATCCCCCGCAATGAGCAGTTCTTC.

This clonotype was recorded a few times. The chain combines TRBV20-1 with TRBJ2-7; possibly TRBD2 for D (6 bases). The CDR3 loop spans 11 amino acids. In germline, CDR1 is DFQATT, CDR2 SNEGSKA (reference sequence). The V end lost 3 bases, the J end lost 7 bases, and 10 bases lay between the germline ends. CDR3 in amino acids: CSASGSREQYF. The CDR3 coding sequence is TGCAGTGCTAGCGGGAGTCGGGAGCAGTACTTC.

The chain couples TRBV6-5 to TRBJ1-2; TRBD1 might be the D (5 bases). CDR1 and CDR2 from the germline V gene are MNHEY and SVGAGI. The CDR3 runs 15 residues. With 0 bases removed from V and 5 bases from J, the gap between germline ends came to 13 bases. The CDR3 spells CASSYSSQGAYGYTF. As DNA, the CDR3 is TGTGCCAGCAGTTACTCGAGCCAGGGAGCTTATGGCTACACCTTC.

The V gene is TRBV27, the J gene TRBJ2-1; D might be TRBD1 or TRBD2, each matching 5 bases. V lost 2 bases and J lost 8, with 13 bases in between. CDR3 size: 14 residues. Germline CDR1 is MNHEY and CDR2 is SMNVEV (reference sequence). The CDR3 loop reads CASSLGGTGDEQFF. For the CDR3, the DNA is TGTGCCAGCAGTTTAGGGGGAACCGGGGATGAGCAGTTCTTC.

The genes are TRBV4-1 and TRBJ2-7, with 12 positions matching TRBD2. The CDR3 is 14 residues long. Germline CDR1 reads MGHRA; CDR2 reads YSYEKL. Trimming cost V 0 bases and J 6 bases; bases outside gene matches: 0. The CDR3 region is CASSQEGLAGEQYF. The CDR3 DNA sequence: TGCGCCAGCAGCCAAGAGGGACTAGCGGGCGAGCAGTACTTC.